The T cell receptor (beta chain) described here comes from a study of CD8+ T cells in alopecia areata. RNA extraction was followed by reverse transcription into cDNA, which acted as the sequencing template. This table comes from immunoSEQ multiplex PCR, and its TCRdb copy is limited to in-frame clones, with some not included. The data show 150,000 to 200,000 clones, with just over 65% seen just once and approximately 10% held by the top ten. V gave up 3 bases and J gave up 1 base; unmatched junction bases: 6. Germline V CDR1 and CDR2: SNHLY, FYNNEI. CDR3 length: 17 residues. The specimen was CD8+ T cells sorted from blood, collected at week 0. The TCR was taken from a human donor with alopecia areata. The genes are TRBV2 and TRBJ1-2; TRBD1 matches 12 bases. CDR3 loop: CASSEGTGGWGNYGYTF. The CDR3 nucleotides read TGTGCCAGCAGTGAGGGGACAGGGGGCTGGGGTAACTATGGCTACACCTTC. The full variable domain, with the rest looked up from reference TRBV2 and TRBJ1-2, is EPEVTQTPSHQVTQMGQEVILRCVPISNHLYFYWYRQILGQKVEFLVSFYNNEISEKSEIFDDQFSVERPDGSNFTLKIRSTKLEDSAMYFCASSEGTGGWGNYGYTFGSGTRLTVV.